This section outlines one TCR beta chain sequence together with its context. Its antigen is undetermined. Researchers used genomic DNA as the template to profile TCR beta VDJ and CDR3. TCRdb re-derived calls from the reads in MiXCR, one entry per CDR3 protein. The data hold about 98,000 distinct CDR3 sequences, with roughly 70% observed a single time. Germline V gene sequence: CDR1 SGHAT, CDR2 FQDESV (reference sequence). The CDR3 is 15 amino acids. Deletions cut 0 bases from V and 3 bases from J, with 12 bases between. These data belong to a study of CD8+CD57+ T cells in acquired aplastic anemia. Whole-study findings and limits: Some 28 CD8+ CDR3 sequences occurred in both the patients and the controls.

Those patients picked for sequencing had displayed CD8+CD57+ cell expansion on flow cytometry. V and J are TRBV11-1 and TRBJ2-7, with D uncertain. The sequenced sample was sorted CD4+, CD8+, or CD8+CD57+ T cells (not recorded which) from PBMCs. The sequence was obtained from a human donor with aplastic anemia. CDR3 sequence reads: CASSLAGGVNYEQYF. For the CDR3, the DNA is TGTGCCAGCAGCTTAGCTGGCGGAGTCAACTACGAGCAGTACTTC.